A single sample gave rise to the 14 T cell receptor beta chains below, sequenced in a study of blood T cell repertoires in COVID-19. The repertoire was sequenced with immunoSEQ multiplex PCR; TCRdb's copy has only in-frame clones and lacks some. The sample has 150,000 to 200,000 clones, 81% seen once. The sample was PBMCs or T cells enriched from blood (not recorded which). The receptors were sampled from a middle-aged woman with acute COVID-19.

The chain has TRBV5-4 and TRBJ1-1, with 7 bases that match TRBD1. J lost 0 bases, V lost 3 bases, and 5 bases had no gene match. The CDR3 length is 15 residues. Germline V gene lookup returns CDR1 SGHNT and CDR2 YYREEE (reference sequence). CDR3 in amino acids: CASSSSGTVNTEAFF. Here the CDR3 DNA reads TGTGCCAGCAGCTCCTCCGGGACAGTGAACACTGAAGCTTTCTTT. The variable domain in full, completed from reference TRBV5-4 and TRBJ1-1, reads ETGVTQSPTHLIKTRGQQVTLRCSSQSGHNTVSWYQQALGQGPQFIFQYYREEENGRGNFPPRFSGLQFPNYSSELNVNALELDDSALYLCASSSSGTVNTEAFFGQGTRLTVV.

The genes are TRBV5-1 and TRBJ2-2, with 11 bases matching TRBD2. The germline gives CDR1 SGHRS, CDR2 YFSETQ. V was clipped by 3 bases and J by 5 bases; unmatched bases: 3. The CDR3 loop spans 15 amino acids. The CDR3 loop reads CASSSTSGITGELFF. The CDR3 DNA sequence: TGCGCCAGCAGCTCGACTAGCGGGATAACCGGGGAGCTGTTTTTT.

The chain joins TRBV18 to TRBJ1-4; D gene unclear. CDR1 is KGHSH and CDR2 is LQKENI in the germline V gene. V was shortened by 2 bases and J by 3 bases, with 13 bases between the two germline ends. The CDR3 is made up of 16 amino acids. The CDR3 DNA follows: TGTGCCAGCTCACCAAACCCAGTGGCAGCTAATGAAAAACTGTTTTTT. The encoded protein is CASSPNPVAANEKLFF.

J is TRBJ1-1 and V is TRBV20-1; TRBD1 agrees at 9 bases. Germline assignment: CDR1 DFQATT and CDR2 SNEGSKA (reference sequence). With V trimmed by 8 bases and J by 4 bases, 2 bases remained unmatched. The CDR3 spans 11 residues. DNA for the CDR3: TGCAGTCCGGACAGGGGCACTGAAGCTTTCTTT. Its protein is CSPDRGTEAFF.

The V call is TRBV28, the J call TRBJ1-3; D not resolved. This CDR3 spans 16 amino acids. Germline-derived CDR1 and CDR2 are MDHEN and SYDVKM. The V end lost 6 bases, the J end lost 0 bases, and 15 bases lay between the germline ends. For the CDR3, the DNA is TGTGCCAGCAGACCTTCGAGGGCCCTCTCTGGAAACACCATATATTTT. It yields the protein CASRPSRALSGNTIYF.

CDR3 DNA: TGTGCCAGCAGCCCCCCCCGAGCGGGAGGAGAGACCCAGTACTTC. It encodes CASSPPRAGGETQYF. The chain joins TRBV11-2 to TRBJ2-5; 9 positions match TRBD2. After removal of 5 bases from V and 4 bases from J, the junction contained 8 bases not matched to a gene. CDR1 and CDR2 from the germline V gene are SGHAT and FQNNGV. The CDR3 is 15 residues long.

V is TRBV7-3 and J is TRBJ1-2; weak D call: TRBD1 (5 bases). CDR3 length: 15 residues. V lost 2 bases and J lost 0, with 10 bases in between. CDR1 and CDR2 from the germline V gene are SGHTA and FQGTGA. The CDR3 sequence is CASSLLGGTNYGYTF. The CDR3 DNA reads TGTGCCAGCAGCTTACTGGGGGGAACTAACTATGGCTACACCTTC.

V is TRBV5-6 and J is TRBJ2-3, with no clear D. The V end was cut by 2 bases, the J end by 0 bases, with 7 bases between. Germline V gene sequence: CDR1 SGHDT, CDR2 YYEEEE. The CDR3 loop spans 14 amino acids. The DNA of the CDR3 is TGTGCCAGCAGCTTAACAGCTAGCACAGATACGCAGTATTTT. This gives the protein CASSLTASTDTQYF.

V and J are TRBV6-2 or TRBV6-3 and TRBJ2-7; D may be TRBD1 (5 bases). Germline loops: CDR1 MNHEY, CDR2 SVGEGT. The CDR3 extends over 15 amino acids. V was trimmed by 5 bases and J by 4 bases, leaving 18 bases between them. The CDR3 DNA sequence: TGTGCCAGCAGTGACCTCAGGGCCCTCGAATACGAGCAGTACTTC. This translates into CASSDLRALEYEQYF.

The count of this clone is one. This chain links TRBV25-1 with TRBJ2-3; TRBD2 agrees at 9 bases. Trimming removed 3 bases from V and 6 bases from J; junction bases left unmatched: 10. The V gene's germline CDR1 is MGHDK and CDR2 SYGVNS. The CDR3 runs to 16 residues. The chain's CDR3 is CASSDSRLAGQDTQYF. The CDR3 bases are TGTGCCAGCAGTGACTCTAGGCTAGCGGGGCAGGATACGCAGTATTTT.

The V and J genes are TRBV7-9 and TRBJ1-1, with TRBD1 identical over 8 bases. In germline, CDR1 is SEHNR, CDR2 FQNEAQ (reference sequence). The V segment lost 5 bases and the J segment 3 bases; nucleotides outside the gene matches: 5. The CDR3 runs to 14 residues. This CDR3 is CASSVQTGDTEAFF. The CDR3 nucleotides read TGTGCCAGCAGCGTGCAGACAGGGGACACTGAAGCTTTCTTT.

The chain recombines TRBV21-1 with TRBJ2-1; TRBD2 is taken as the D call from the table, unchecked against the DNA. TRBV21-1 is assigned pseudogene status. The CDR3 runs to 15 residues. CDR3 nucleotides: TGTGCCAGCAGCATCCGGCTAGCGGGTGACAATGAGCAGTTCTTC. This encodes CASSIRLAGDNEQFF.

The CDR3 DNA reads as TGCAGCGTTGGCCAGGGTTCGATGACTGAAGCTTTCTTT. Translation gives CSVGQGSMTEAFF. The chain has TRBV29-1 and TRBJ1-1; possible D gene TRBD1, 5 bases. The germline gives CDR1 SQVTM, CDR2 ANQGSEA. This CDR3 contains 13 residues. V was clipped by 4 bases and J by 5 bases, with 14 bases between them.

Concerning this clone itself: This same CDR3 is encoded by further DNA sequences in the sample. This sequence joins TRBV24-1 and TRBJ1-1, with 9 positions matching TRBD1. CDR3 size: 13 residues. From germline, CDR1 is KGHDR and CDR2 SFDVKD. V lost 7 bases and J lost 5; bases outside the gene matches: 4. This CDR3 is CATSRQGGTEAFF. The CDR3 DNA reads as TGTGCCACCAGCCGACAGGGGGGAACTGAAGCTTTCTTT.